The 32 T cell receptor beta chains given below trace back to one sample, sequenced in a study of T-cell reconstitution after alpha-beta-depleted transplantation in children. Preparation of the TCRbeta library was carried out with unique molecular identifiers. TCRdb re-called the PCR reads with MiXCR, one entry per CDR3 protein. The data contain 200,000 to 250,000 distinct CDR3 sequences, roughly 7% of them singletons. This specimen consisted of PBMCs, obtained before TCRalphabeta/CD19-depleted stem cell transplant. Every receptor here comes from a boy between 2 and 10 years old with acute lymphoblastic leukemia, due to receive a stem cell transplant.

This clonotype was observed many times. The chain carries TRBV6-5 and TRBJ2-7; no definite D call. This CDR3 comprises 12 residues. Per the germline V gene, CDR1 is MNHEY and CDR2 is SVGAGI. Trimming pared 11 bases from V and 0 bases from J, leaving 11 bases between. CDR3 in amino acids: CAARRSSYEQYF. In DNA, the CDR3 is TGTGCCGCGCGACGTAGCTCCTACGAGCAGTACTTC.

This clonotype was seen at least ten times. This rearrangement joins TRBV9 to TRBJ2-1, with 7 bases that match TRBD2. This CDR3 has 15 residues. Trimming at V came to 0 bases and at J to 5 bases, leaving 5 bases not matched to a gene. Germline CDR1 reads SGDLS; CDR2 reads YYNGEE. The CDR3 loop is CASSVVGGGNNEQFF. The CDR3 DNA reads as TGTGCCAGCAGCGTAGTTGGGGGGGGAAACAATGAGCAGTTCTTC. Full variable domain (remainder filled in from reference TRBV9 and TRBJ2-1): DSGVTQTPKHLITATGQRVTLRCSPRSGDLSVYWYQQSLDQGLQFLIQYYNGEERAKGNILERFSAQQFPDLHSELNLSSLELGDSALYFCASSVVGGGNNEQFFGPGTRLTVL.

This clonotype has a count of ten or more. This chain links TRBV7-9 with TRBJ2-3, with TRBD2 identical over 14 bases. J was trimmed by 3 bases and V by 5 bases; bases with no gene match: 4. The germline gives CDR1 SEHNR, CDR2 FQNEAQ (reference sequence). The CDR3 consists of 16 residues. The CDR3 is CASSNRLAGGTDTQYF. DNA of the CDR3: TGTGCCAGCAGCAACCGACTAGCGGGGGGGACAGATACGCAGTATTTT.

This clonotype was picked up a small number of times. The gene calls are TRBV7-6 and TRBJ2-5, with TRBD2 as a possible D gene (7 bases). The CDR3 is made up of 16 amino acids. V was cut by 0 bases and J by 3 bases, with 14 bases left in between. The germline CDR1 and CDR2 sequences are SGHVS and FNYEAQ. This CDR3 reads CASSLAGGGSKETQYF. CDR3 DNA sequence: TGTGCCAGCAGCTTAGCCGGCGGGGGCTCGAAAGAGACCCAGTACTTC.

This clonotype has ten or more counts. This chain connects TRBV12-3 or TRBV12-4 to TRBJ2-6, with 9 bases identical to TRBD1. With V trimmed by 5 bases and J by 2 bases, 7 bases remained unmatched. The CDR3 totals 17 residues. The CDR3 DNA is TGTGCCAGCAGTCCCCCGGGACAGGGAACTGGGGCCAACGTCCTGACTTTC. This codes for CASSPPGQGTGANVLTF.

This clonotype has more than one count but fewer than ten. CDR3 amino acids: CASSQLDEQYF. The CDR3 nucleotides read TGTGCCAGCAGCCAATTGGACGAGCAGTACTTC. The chain uses TRBV3-1 and TRBJ2-7; D uncertain. Deletions cut 2 bases from V and 5 bases from J, with 4 bases between. Germline lookup yields CDR1 LGHDT and CDR2 YNNKEL (reference sequence). CDR3 length equals 11 residues.

This clonotype has a count of ten or more. V and J are TRBV28 and TRBJ2-1, with 7 bases aligning to TRBD1. The germline V gene encodes CDR1 MDHEN and CDR2 SYDVKM. The CDR3 runs 17 residues. With V trimmed by 4 bases and J by 5 bases, 14 bases remained unmatched. This CDR3 reads CASSSPPQGQFHNEQFF. The CDR3 region has the DNA TGTGCCAGCAGTTCACCCCCCCAGGGACAGTTTCACAATGAGCAGTTCTTC.

This clonotype was found many times. The V call is TRBV28, the J call TRBJ2-2; D not resolved. V was cut by 6 bases and J by 6 bases, with 8 bases left in between. CDR3 size: 12 residues. Germline CDR1 and CDR2: MDHEN and SYDVKM. The CDR3 is CASSLTAGELFF. In nucleotides, the CDR3 is TGTGCCAGCAGCCTGACGGCCGGGGAGCTGTTTTTT. Based on the CDR3 plus reference TRBV28 and TRBJ2-2, the full variable domain is DVKVTQSSRYLVKRTGEKVFLECVQDMDHENMFWYRQDPGLGLRLIYFSYDVKMKEKGDIPEGYSVSREKKERFSLILESASTNQTSMYLCASSLTAGELFFGEGSRLTVL.

V is TRBV12-5 and J is TRBJ1-1; 7 nucleotides match TRBD1. The CDR3 sequence is 17 residues long. The V segment lost 2 bases and the J segment 4 bases; nucleotides outside the gene matches: 13. Germline lookup yields CDR1 LGHNT and CDR2 FRNRAP. DNA of the CDR3: TGTGCTAGTGGTTTGTCCCCAGTAGGACAGGTTATCACTGAAGCTTTCTTT. Translated: CASGLSPVGQVITEAFF.

On this clonotype itself: A much larger clone lies one base from this, so it may be a read error. The rearrangement links TRBV20-1 to TRBJ1-5; TRBD1 agrees at 8 bases. The CDR3 runs to 19 residues. CDR1 DFQATT and CDR2 SNEGSKA come from the germline V gene (reference sequence). The CDR3 DNA follows: TGCAGGGCTAGAGATGCAGACAGGGGTAAAGGTTTAGCCAATCAGCCCCAGCATTTT. This translates into CRARDADRGKGLANQPQHF.

This clonotype showed up just a few times. CDR3 coding DNA: TGTGCCAGCAGCTCCCTGGGCAATGAGCAGTTCTTC. Its translation is CASSSLGNEQFF. This chain joins TRBV11-2 and TRBJ2-1; unclear D gene. This CDR3 region has 12 residues. The germline V gene has CDR1 SGHAT and CDR2 FQNNGV. Trimming took 4 bases from V and 6 from J, leaving 7 bases between them.

The rearrangement uses TRBV28 and TRBJ1-4; the D is unclear. The germline CDR1 and CDR2 sequences are MDHEN and SYDVKM. V was cut by 6 bases and J by 2 bases, with 13 bases left in between. The CDR3 is made up of 15 amino acids. The CDR3, as DNA: TGTGCCAGCAGCCCCCCGCGCACGACTAATGAAAAACTGTTTTTT. Amino acids: CASSPPRTTNEKLFF.

This clonotype came up a few times. The chain couples TRBV7-3 to TRBJ2-1; TRBD2 matches at 8 bases. J lost 8 bases, V lost 2 bases, and 14 bases had no gene match. Germline V gene sequence: CDR1 SGHTA, CDR2 FQGTGA. There are 17 residues in the CDR3. The CDR3 bases are TGTGCCAGCAGCTTAGGTCCCGGGGGGGCCAGGATCTATGAGCAGTTCTTC. Its translation is CASSLGPGGARIYEQFF.

This clonotype was picked up a small number of times. The V and J genes are TRBV25-1 and TRBJ1-2, with 7 bases identical to TRBD1. CDR1 is MGHDK, CDR2 SYGVNS, per germline. J was trimmed by 2 bases and V by 8 bases; bases with no gene match: 5. The CDR3 loop spans 13 amino acids. This chain's CDR3 is CASARGLNYGYTF. The CDR3 nucleotides read TGTGCCAGCGCAAGGGGGCTCAACTATGGCTACACCTTC.

This clonotype came up a few times. This chain links TRBV5-1 with TRBJ1-1; D uncertain. The V end was cut by 4 bases, the J end by 5 bases, with 12 bases between. The CDR3 sequence is 13 residues long. Germline V gene data show CDR1 as SGHRS and CDR2 as YFSETQ. The CDR3 reads CASSPFMGTEAFF. CDR3 nucleotides: TGCGCCAGCAGCCCGTTCATGGGGACTGAAGCTTTCTTT.

This clonotype has at least ten counts. This sequence joins TRBV11-2 and TRBJ2-3, with 12 bases matching TRBD2. The CDR3 consists of 18 residues. The V and J ends lost 5 bases and 3 bases, in that order; junction bases with no gene match: 12. CDR1 and CDR2 (germline): SGHAT, FQNNGV. CDR3 sequence (DNA): TGTGCCAGCAGCCAGCGTTCCGGACTAGCGGGAAGTACAGATACGCAGTATTTT. It specifies CASSQRSGLAGSTDTQYF. The full variable domain, its missing parts supplied by reference TRBV11-2 and TRBJ2-3, is EAGVAQSPRYKIIEKRQSVAFWCNPISGHATLYWYQQILGQGPKLLIQFQNNGVVDDSQLPKDRFSAERLKGVDSTLKIQPAKLEDSAVYLCASSQRSGLAGSTDTQYFGPGTRLTVL.

This clonotype was seen at least ten times. The chain combines TRBV6-4 with TRBJ2-2; D may be TRBD1 or TRBD2 (5 bases each). The CDR3 runs 16 residues. Per germline, CDR1 MRHNA and CDR2 SNTAGT. The ends were cut back, 6 bases at V and 7 bases at J, with 21 bases in the middle. The CDR3 region is CASSPGTSDEVGELFF. The CDR3 bases are TGTGCCAGCAGCCCCGGGACCAGCGATGAAGTCGGGGAGCTGTTTTTT.

This clonotype came up many times. The chain combines TRBV6-2 or TRBV6-3 with TRBJ1-1; no clear D gene. This CDR3 has 13 amino acids. Looked up from germline, CDR1 is MNHEY and CDR2 is SVGEGT. V dropped 10 bases and J dropped 1 base, with 13 bases sitting between them. CDR3 sequence reads: CATQDPTNTEAFF. The CDR3 region has the DNA TGTGCCACTCAGGATCCAACGAACACTGAAGCTTTCTTT.

This clonotype was picked up a small number of times. The rearrangement joins TRBV29-1 to TRBJ1-2; D remains unclear. In germline, CDR1 is SQVTM, CDR2 ANQGSEA. The V gene lost 0 bases and the J gene lost 8 bases, with 7 bases spanning the gap. The CDR3 spans 11 residues. The DNA for the CDR3 is TGCAGCGTTGAAGATCGGCAGGGCTACACCTTC. Its protein product is CSVEDRQGYTF.

This clonotype showed up many times. The chain combines TRBV12-5 with TRBJ2-1, with 12 nucleotides matching TRBD2. The CDR3 runs to 15 residues. V was clipped by 4 bases and J by 6 bases; unmatched bases: 4. Germline V lookup: CDR1 LGHNT, CDR2 FRNRAP. For the CDR3, the DNA is TGTGCTAGTGGTTCCCTAGCGGGGGGGAGCAATGAGCAGTTCTTC. As protein: CASGSLAGGSNEQFF.

There are many counts of this clonotype. The gene calls are TRBV11-3 and TRBJ2-3; 8 bases map to TRBD1. This CDR3 is 16 amino acids long. The V gene's germline CDR1 is SGHNT and CDR2 YENEEA. With V trimmed by 3 bases and J by 3 bases, 8 bases remained unmatched. The CDR3 nucleotides read TGTGCCAGCAGCTTGATGGGGCAGGGGGCGACAGATACGCAGTATTTT. This translates into CASSLMGQGATDTQYF.

This clonotype was observed many times. This chain links TRBV6-5 with TRBJ2-7, with 8 bases matching TRBD1. Germline V gives CDR1 MNHEY, CDR2 SVGAGI. This CDR3 has 17 residues. Germline trimming cut 0 bases from V and 4 bases from J; bases unmatched to any gene: 11. The CDR3 is CASSYSHLRTGNYEQYF. CDR3 DNA sequence: TGTGCCAGCAGTTACTCTCACTTACGGACAGGGAATTACGAGCAGTACTTC.

This clonotype was found many times. The chain has TRBV28 and TRBJ1-5; D is ambiguous. CDR1 and CDR2 from the germline V gene are MDHEN and SYDVKM. The CDR3 is 13 amino acids. Trimming stripped 4 bases from V and 14 bases from J, with 18 bases between. The CDR3 protein is CASSSVLMGYKHF. CDR3 bases: TGTGCCAGCAGTTCCGTTTTGATGGGGTATAAGCATTTT.

J is TRBJ1-2 and V is TRBV7-2, with a tentative D call TRBD1 (6 bases). Trimming took 3 bases from V and 4 from J, leaving 15 bases between them. The CDR3 consists of 15 residues. CDR1 SGHTA and CDR2 FQGNSA come from the germline V gene. In nucleotides, the CDR3 is TGTGCCAGCAGCTTGTCGGCACAGGGTGGCTATGGCTACACCTTC. This encodes CASSLSAQGGYGYTF.

This clonotype was counted between two and nine times. Compared with germline, one end of the junction differs, possibly owing to a read error. V and J are TRBV20-1 and TRBJ2-5; the D gene is possibly TRBD1 (5 bases). CDR1 and CDR2 (germline): DFQATT, SNEGSKA (reference sequence). The CDR3 is 16 amino acids. CDR3 in DNA: TGCTGTGCTAGTCCCCGTTTTGACAGCTTTGGGGAGACCCAGTACTTC. Translating gives CCASPRFDSFGETQYF.

The V and J genes are TRBV7-6 and TRBJ2-1; D could derive from TRBD1 or TRBD2 (5 bases each). Trimming took off 0 bases at V and 7 bases at J, with 22 bases between the two ends. Germline V gene lookup returns CDR1 SGHVS and CDR2 FNYEAQ. This CDR3 region has 18 residues. CDR3 nucleotides: TGTGCCAGCAGCTTAGCGGTGGGACGTTTCGGCTCGGGGAATGAGCAGTTCTTC. Protein: CASSLAVGRFGSGNEQFF.

This clonotype came up many times. V is TRBV28 and J is TRBJ2-7; D may be TRBD1 (5 bases). CDR1 and CDR2 (germline): MDHEN, SYDVKM. CDR3 length: 15 residues. Trimming left V 5 bases short and J 2 bases short, with 16 bases between. The CDR3 DNA follows: TGTGCCAGCAGTCCGTGGGCAGGGCGCACCTACGAGCAGTACTTC. This sequence encodes CASSPWAGRTYEQYF.

This clonotype was counted ten times or more. The chain uses TRBV4-3 and TRBJ2-6; D is perhaps TRBD2 (5 bases). Germline CDR1 LGHNA, CDR2 YSLEER. The CDR3 covers 14 residues. V dropped 1 base and J dropped 4 bases, with 5 bases sitting between them. The CDR3 region is CASSQAGGANVLTF. CDR3 sequence (DNA): TGCGCCAGCAGCCAAGCGGGAGGGGCCAACGTCCTGACTTTC.

This clonotype was seen repeatedly, ten times or more. The V and J genes are TRBV5-1 and TRBJ2-1, with 8 bases aligning to TRBD1. The germline V gene encodes CDR1 SGHRS and CDR2 YFSETQ. This CDR3 spans 14 amino acids. J gave up 8 bases and V 0 bases, and 4 bases lay outside the gene matches. The CDR3 nucleotides read TGCGCCAGCAGCTTGGCGACAGGGGTCGATGAGCAGTTCTTC. The encoded protein is CASSLATGVDEQFF.

The chain couples TRBV5-1 to TRBJ2-7; 12 bases align to TRBD2. The germline CDR1 and CDR2 sequences are SGHRS and YFSETQ. The CDR3 spans 15 residues. Trimming at V came to 4 bases and at J to 4 bases, leaving 6 bases not matched to a gene. The CDR3 protein is CASSLGLAGRYEQYF. The DNA of the CDR3 is TGCGCCAGCAGCCTAGGACTAGCGGGAAGATACGAGCAGTACTTC.

This clonotype was observed at least ten times. The chain is built from TRBV4-3 and TRBJ2-2, with unresolved D. Trimming took 0 bases from V and 4 from J, leaving 18 bases between them. The CDR3 totals 18 residues. Germline loops: CDR1 LGHNA, CDR2 YSLEER. Here the CDR3 reads CASSQDPPVKGGTGELFF. Written as DNA, the CDR3 is TGCGCCAGCAGCCAAGACCCTCCGGTTAAGGGCGGCACCGGGGAGCTGTTTTTT.

CDR3 coding DNA: TGTGCCAGCAGTTACACGCCTATTTGGGGGGGGGCTTCGGATACGCAGTATTTT. Protein: CASSYTPIWGGASDTQYF. The rearrangement uses TRBV6-5 and TRBJ2-3; tentative D call: TRBD2 (7 bases). Germline V gene sequence: CDR1 MNHEY, CDR2 SVGAGI. The CDR3 consists of 18 residues. Trimming removed 2 bases at V and 6 bases at J, with 24 bases between.